These 18 T cell receptor beta chains share one sample of origin, sequenced in a study of PD-1 blockade in classical Hodgkin lymphoma. Libraries were prepared by immunoSEQ multiplex PCR; TCRdb keeps only in-frame clonotypes and omits some of them. Of 45,000 to 55,000 clones listed, 81% were seen once; the top ten hold approximately 15%. Relapses following autologous stem cell transplantation were seen in all patients, with brentuximab vedotin exposure varying. The source material was peripheral blood mononuclear cells (PBMCs), sampled at baseline. The receptors originated from a human donor with classical Hodgkin lymphoma.

This clone has only a few counts. The rearrangement links TRBV11-3 to TRBJ2-2; D is uncertain. Trimming took off 2 bases at V and 1 base at J, with 5 bases between the two ends. The CDR3 is made up of 14 amino acids. Germline loops: CDR1 SGHNT, CDR2 YENEEA. The CDR3 DNA follows: TGTGCCAGCAGCTTATACGGGAACACCGGGGAGCTGTTTTTT. As protein: CASSLYGNTGELFF.

The chain uses TRBV20-1 and TRBJ2-1; either TRBD1 or TRBD2 may fit D (5 bases each). Germline CDR1 reads DFQATT; CDR2 reads SNEGSKA (reference sequence). This CDR3 is 11 amino acids long. Here the CDR3 reads CSTGTHNEQFF. The DNA of the CDR3 is TGCAGCACCGGGACGCACAATGAGCAGTTCTTC.

This rearrangement joins TRBV19 to TRBJ2-3; 8 nucleotides line up with TRBD1. The CDR3 contains 15 residues. V gave up 7 bases and J gave up 2 bases; unmatched junction bases: 8. Germline assignment: CDR1 LNHDA and CDR2 SQIVND (reference sequence). CDR3 protein: CASTVGTGHTDTQYF. The CDR3 nucleotides read TGTGCCAGTACCGTCGGGACAGGTCACACAGATACGCAGTATTTT.

The chain is built from TRBV6-5 and TRBJ1-2; D remains unclear. V gave up 8 bases and J gave up 1 base, with 8 bases separating them. The CDR3 totals 12 residues. Germline V gene sequence: CDR1 MNHEY, CDR2 SVGAGI. The CDR3: CASRLDNYGYTF. DNA for the CDR3: TGTGCCAGCCGCCTAGATAACTATGGCTACACCTTC.

This clone occurred a few times. The chain combines TRBV4-1 with TRBJ2-1; 10 nucleotides align to TRBD2. This CDR3 comprises 16 residues. From germline, CDR1 is MGHRA and CDR2 YSYEKL. The junction had 9 bases not matched to a gene; V was cut back by 4 bases and J by 6 bases. The CDR3 DNA follows: TGCGCCAGCAGCCTTAGCGGGAGGCGGGAGATCAATGAGCAGTTCTTC. Protein product: CASSLSGRREINEQFF.

The rearrangement uses TRBV11-3 and TRBJ1-2, with D possibly matching TRBD1 (6 bases). V was shortened by 5 bases and J by 8 bases, with 15 bases between the two germline ends. The germline gives CDR1 SGHNT, CDR2 YENEEA. The CDR3 length is 13 residues. CDR3 protein: CASSTGQSRGYTF. Here the CDR3 DNA reads TGTGCCAGCAGCACCGGACAGTCGAGGGGCTACACCTTC.

The chain joins TRBV27 to TRBJ2-2; D is uncertain. Between the trimmed V and J ends, which lost 3 bases and 8 bases, there was a span of 13 bases. The germline V gene has CDR1 MNHEY and CDR2 SMNVEV (reference sequence). The length of the CDR3 is 14 residues. CDR3 protein: CASSLADAPGELFF. The CDR3, as DNA: TGTGCCAGCAGTTTGGCCGATGCGCCGGGGGAGCTGTTTTTT.

The V call is TRBV5-1, the J call TRBJ1-2; D is unclear. The CDR3 extends over 12 amino acids. Germline V gives CDR1 SGHRS, CDR2 YFSETQ. V was trimmed by 3 bases and J by 10 bases, leaving 13 bases between them. The CDR3: CASSSQTIDYTF. The CDR3 DNA is TGCGCCAGCAGCTCCCAGACTATTGACTACACCTTC. The full variable domain, rest sourced from reference TRBV5-1 and TRBJ1-2, is KAGVTQTPRYLIKTRGQQVTLSCSPISGHRSVSWYQQTPGQGLQFLFEYFSETQRNKGNFPGRFSGRQFSNSRSEMNVSTLELGDSALYLCASSSQTIDYTFGSGTRLTVV.

This rearrangement joins TRBV4-1 to TRBJ2-7, with TRBD2 identical over 14 bases. The germline V gene encodes CDR1 MGHRA and CDR2 YSYEKL. The CDR3 length is 18 residues. V shed 5 bases and J 5 bases; nucleotides not matched to a gene: 14. The DNA for the CDR3 is TGCGCCAGCAGCAAAACAGACATGGGACTAGCGGGAGAAAACGAGCAGTACTTC. It encodes CASSKTDMGLAGENEQYF.

V gene TRBV10-3 combines with J gene TRBJ2-2; D is possibly TRBD2 (5 bases). This CDR3 has 13 amino acids. The V gene lost 2 bases and the J gene lost 7 bases, with 8 bases spanning the gap. Per the germline V gene, CDR1 is ENHRY and CDR2 is SYGVKD. CDR3: CAISEEGVGELFF. CDR3 sequence (DNA): TGTGCCATCAGTGAGGAGGGAGTCGGGGAGCTGTTTTTT.

This clone was seen once. This chain joins TRBV5-4 and TRBJ2-3; a weak D match, TRBD2 (5 bases). The ends were cut back, 0 bases at V and 0 bases at J, with 11 bases in the middle. Germline CDR1 is SGHNT and CDR2 is YYREEE (reference sequence). CDR3 length: 16 residues. CDR3 sequence reads: CASSLEGGGSTDTQYF. CDR3 sequence (DNA): TGTGCCAGCAGCTTGGAAGGTGGCGGGAGCACAGATACGCAGTATTTT.

The rearrangement uses TRBV27 and TRBJ2-6, with D perhaps given as TRBD1 or TRBD2 (6 bases each). Per the germline V gene, CDR1 is MNHEY and CDR2 is SMNVEV (reference sequence). V lost 8 bases and J 0 bases, leaving 11 bases between the germline ends. The CDR3 is 15 residues long. The CDR3 DNA sequence: TGTGCCAGCGGGGGGCGGCACTCTGGGGCCAACGTCCTGACTTTC. This gives the protein CASGGRHSGANVLTF.

J is TRBJ2-7 and V is TRBV6-5; TRBD2 might be the D (6 bases). The V gene's germline CDR1 is MNHEY and CDR2 SVGAGI. The V and J ends lost 6 bases and 0 bases respectively, with 15 bases between them. CDR3 length: 15 residues. The CDR3 region has the DNA TGTGCCAGCAGCGCATCTAGCGCAGGCTCCTACGAGCAGTACTTC. This encodes CASSASSAGSYEQYF.

The chain carries TRBV11-3 and TRBJ2-2; either TRBD1 or TRBD2 may fit D (5 bases each). The CDR3 has 15 amino acids. V lost 3 bases and J lost 5, with 13 bases in between. Germline loops: CDR1 SGHNT, CDR2 YENEEA. The CDR3 reads CASSFGRGGTGELFF. The CDR3 nucleotides are TGTGCCAGCAGCTTCGGACGTGGGGGTACCGGGGAGCTGTTTTTT.

This clone counts as medium-sized. The CDR3 loop reads CASTPGQEYQETQYF. In DNA, the CDR3 is TGTGCCAGTACACCGGGACAGGAGTACCAAGAGACCCAGTACTTC. The chain employs TRBV10-3 and TRBJ2-5; TRBD1 matches 8 bases. The CDR3 is made up of 15 amino acids. Trimming at V came to 10 bases and at J to 0 bases, leaving 10 bases not matched to a gene. Germline-derived CDR1 and CDR2 are ENHRY and SYGVKD.

In its sample, this clone was seen once. The chain carries TRBV29-1 and TRBJ1-1, with 9 nucleotides matching TRBD1. The CDR3 covers 13 residues. Per the germline V gene, CDR1 is SQVTM and CDR2 is ANQGSEA. With V trimmed by 5 bases and J by 1 base, 2 bases remained unmatched. The CDR3 coding sequence is TGCAGCGTTCGGACAGGGGCGAACACTGAAGCTTTCTTT. Residues: CSVRTGANTEAFF. Together with reference TRBV29-1 and TRBJ1-1, the CDR3 gives the full variable domain: SAVISQKPSRDICQRGTSLTIQCQVDSQVTMMFWYRQQPGQSLTLIATANQGSEATYESGFVIDKFPISRPNLTFSTLTVSNMSPEDSSIYLCSVRTGANTEAFFGQGTRLTVV.

This chain connects TRBV6-7 to TRBJ2-7; D is possibly TRBD2 (6 bases). TRBV6-7 is an ORF, with its function uncertain. The CDR3 extends over 16 amino acids. Deletions cut 7 bases from V and 3 bases from J, with 22 bases between. Here the CDR3 DNA reads TGTGCCAGCATTAAACCCTCTGGGAGGCCCGGCTACGAGCAGTACTTC. It translates to CASIKPSGRPGYEQYF.

This clone was found once. V gene TRBV30 combines with J gene TRBJ2-3; D gene unclear. This CDR3 has 15 residues. Germline CDR1 is GTSNPN and CDR2 is SVGIG (reference sequence). V dropped 2 bases and J dropped 1 base, with 13 bases sitting between them. The CDR3 protein is CAWSPPRPGTDTQYF. The CDR3 bases are TGTGCCTGGAGTCCCCCGCGGCCTGGCACAGATACGCAGTATTTT. Drawing the rest from reference TRBV30 and TRBJ2-3, the complete variable domain is SQTIHQWPATLVQPVGSPLSLECTVEGTSNPNLYWYRQAAGRGLQLLFYSVGIGQISSEVPQNLSASRPQDRQFILSSKKLLLSDSGFYLCAWSPPRPGTDTQYFGPGTRLTVL.